This T cell receptor beta chain appears in the sequencing data of a study of T cells in Graves' hyperthyroidism and ophthalmopathy (dated by TCRdb to the late 2010s). Regarding the research as a whole: Peripheral blood was sampled at the time of initial diagnosis, prior to any treatment. A discovery cohort of about 95 patients, about 40 with Graves' ophthalmopathy and roughly 59 with stable Graves' hyperthyroidism, was used to find distinguishing TCR V-J signatures. Prospective prediction of ophthalmopathy was tested in an independent validation cohort consisting of 18 hyperthyroidism patients and more than 15 patients who later progressed to ophthalmopathy. The approximately 90 discovery patients were randomly split 7:3 into training and test sets. In about six Graves' hyperthyroidism patients, the study also compared T-cell repertoires from thyroid tissue with T-cell repertoires from blood. After sampling, hyperthyroidism patients received methimazole starting at 30 mg daily, and ophthalmopathy patients received high-dose intravenous methylprednisolone. TCR Vbeta CDR3 sequencing of approximately 140 peripheral blood samples (over 40 ophthalmopathy, around 80 hyperthyroidism and approximately 17 progressor patients) is reported in the paper.

This clonotype appeared many times. This clone's antigen is unknown. No much larger clone is present one base from it, and per-base qualities are unavailable. Amplification of TCR beta CDR3 regions was carried out from RNA transcripts. For the first round of RT-PCR on the TCR CDR3, the HTBI primer set was used together with the Qiagen OneStep RT-PCR kit. The libraries were constructed in a second round of multiplex PCR and then size-selected and purified. The libraries were sequenced on an Illumina HiSeq2000 using paired-end 100 bp reads. Processing in the source paper ran as follows. Raw data were processed with SOAPnuke, discarding reads with adapters, uncalled bases, mean Phred below 15, or no exact constant-primer or identifier match. High-quality paired reads were merged with COPE v1.2.5, and unique nucleotide sequences were defined as clonotypes. Clonotypes were aligned to IMGT TRBV, TRBD and TRBJ reference segments using MiTCR v1.1. Only V-J combinations with frequency above 0.0001, covering 98% to 99.2% of repertoires, were analysed. The TCS score was defined as F50 (clonal expansion) divided by E x V (chaos), with BLOSUM62-based TCRdist calculated between CDR3 peptides within each V-J. Welch's t-statistics and random forest reduced just over 500 V-J features to under 15, which were used in a naive Bayes classifier (R e1071). TCRdb passed the public sequencing reads through fastp at Q25 and MiXCR, retaining productive beta sequences. One record per CDR3 amino acid sequence lists the most common genes and DNA. The V and J calls were determined by TCRdb, not by the authors. The sample table shows 700,000 or so distinct CDR3 sequences, and 16% are seen once. Jointly, the top ten make up around 7.7% of the sample.

Stable Graves' hyperthyroidism was defined as no progression to ophthalmopathy during 18 months of follow-up. The hyperthyroidism patients were between 18 and 65 years old and newly diagnosed, with a disease duration of less than 2 months. Any patient with an uncontrolled infection, another autoimmune disease, pregnancy or lactation was excluded. Diagnoses were established on the basis of clinical symptoms, serum thyroxine and TRAb, thyroid ultrasound, and orbital computed tomography. PBMCs were isolated from 10 ml of fresh peripheral blood by Ficoll-Paque density gradient centrifugation. Total RNA was extracted with Trizol reagent, and quality was checked on an Agilent 2100 Bioanalyzer. Points the paper makes about the study in general: Most expanded thyroid clonotypes (frequency above 0.001) were also detected in blood, suggesting blood repertoires may reflect thyroid immune responses. In validation, the model predicted progression to ophthalmopathy a median of about 6 months before onset, with roughly 68% sensitivity and roughly 73% specificity. Sample size was not statistically predetermined, and investigators were not blinded to group allocation. A model built on a 13 V-J signature distinguished ophthalmopathy from stable hyperthyroidism, reaching 87.88% sensitivity and around 81% specificity in cross-validation and 80%/75% in testing.

The germline V gene provides CDR1 MNHNS and CDR2 SASEGT. The CDR3, cysteine through phenylalanine, is 19 amino acids long. Left in the record is the CDR3 DNA by itself, 57 bases read in frame from the first base. Trimming removed 5 bases from V and 2 bases from J, leaving 28 bases between the germline ends. The sequenced sample consisted of blood. The sequence derives from a man aged 18 to 30 with Graves' hyperthyroidism. The chain joins TRBV6-1 to TRBJ2-7, and TRBD2 may be the D gene, going by 6 matching bases. CDR3 protein: CASSYWGSRGRPTTYEQYF. In nucleotide form, the sequence is TGTGCCAGCAGTTATTGGGGGTCCCGGGGGAGGCCTACCACCTACGAGCAGTACTTC.